This T cell receptor (beta chain) comes out of a study of OX40 agonist ivuxolimab in advanced cancers. Background on the whole study: The costimulatory receptor OX40 (CD134) was targeted by ivuxolimab, a fully human IgG2 agonistic monoclonal antibody. Intravenous ivuxolimab was administered to patients every 2 weeks at six dose levels: 0.01, 0.1, 0.3, 1.5, 3 and 10 mg/kg. Of the roughly 51 patients in dose escalation, about 19 had hepatocellular carcinoma, about 15 had melanoma, 9 had renal cell carcinoma and 9 had head and neck cancer. In the dose-escalation cohort, roughly 80% of patients were male, and the mean age was approximately 64 years, with a range of about 23 to 90. Prior anti-PD-1, anti-PD-L1 or anti-CTLA-4 therapy was permitted, and checkpoint inhibitors had been received by less than 45% of dose-escalation patients. Partial responses occurred in three dose-escalation patients, of whom one had hepatocellular carcinoma and two had cutaneous melanoma. Peripheral TCRbeta sequencing aimed to test whether ivuxolimab altered TCR sequence diversity and caused clonal T-cell expansion. The paper covers the monotherapy dose-escalation part of the phase I ivuxolimab trial, which included N ≈ 57 patients. Study-wide findings and limitations: Low levels of normalized T-cell clonal expansion were also seen in some patients who did not respond. At doses of 0.1 to 3.0 mg/kg, clonal expansion of both CD4+ and CD8+ blood T cells was observed from baseline to week 6. Partial responders in the 0.1-3.0 mg/kg groups had among the lowest normalized peripheral clonal expansion, especially among CD8+ T cells. After ivuxolimab, CD8+ T cells had more expanded clones than CD4+ T cells on average. Antigen specificity was not determined for the clonally expanded peripheral T cells.

V and J are truncated by 1 base and 0 bases respectively, leaving an intervening sequence of 10 bases. Spanning cysteine to phenylalanine, the CDR3 consists of 16 amino acids. Only the CDR3 region is kept as DNA, spanning 48 bases read in frame from base 1. Taken from the germline V gene, the CDR1 and CDR2 loops are SGHVS and FQNEAQ. As concerns this clone: It has no known antigen specificity. No base-level quality is on record; no much larger clone is a single base apart.

Patients with autoimmune disease history or receiving systemic immunosuppression were excluded from the trial. Peripheral blood for TCR sequencing was collected from all dose cohorts at baseline, on cycle 4 day 1, and on cycle 7 day 1. Samples came from an open-label, multicenter, first-in-human phase I dose-escalation trial of ivuxolimab. Adults with locally advanced or metastatic head and neck squamous cell, hepatocellular, melanoma or renal cell carcinoma were enrolled in the trial. Before TCR sequencing, CD4+ T cells and CD8+ T cells were sorted from peripheral blood as separate populations. To sequence the TCRbeta CDR3 region, genomic DNA was isolated from the sorted cells. TCRbeta CDR3 regions were sequenced using the immunoSEQ Assay. Entries here come from immuneACCESS through TCRdb and include only in-frame sequences with V and J called. Some clones fail to appear in such tables; in the studies checked, an unresolved V gene covers under half of the shortfall, and the cause of the remainder is unknown. The sample data list around 60,000 clones, and 87% of these were observed just once. The top ten clones comprise over 2.5% of the sample.

The sequencing here drew on CD4+ or CD8+ T cells sorted from blood, taken in a trial of the OX40 agonist ivuxolimab. The rearranged segments are TRBV7-8 and TRBJ2-4, with the D gene uncertain. This TCR came from an adult with an advanced solid tumor such as melanoma, head and neck, liver or kidney cancer. The nucleotide sequence is given as TGTGCCAGCAGCTTAGAAGGCGGAATAGCCAAAAACATTCAGTACTTC. It translates to CASSLEGGIAKNIQYF. The full variable domain, with segments outside the CDR3 supplied by the reference TRBV7-8 and TRBJ2-4 proteins, appears as GAGVSQSPRYKVAKRGQDVALRCDPISGHVSLFWYQQALGQGPEFLTYFQNEAQLDKSGLPSDRFFAERPEGSVSTLKIQRTQQEDSAVYLCASSLEGGIAKNIQYFGAGTRLSVL.